This T cell receptor (beta chain) was retrieved from a study of T cell repertoires in cytomegalovirus infection. Study as a whole: Selected CMV epitopes included recently identified HLA-C-restricted ones as well as well-studied HLA-B-restricted ones. From public TCR beta signatures came an indication of both CMV infection and matching HLA type. General study points: Ex vivo responses were dominated by HLA-C-restricted CMV-specific TCR beta clonotypes.

There are 14 residues in the CDR3. With 5 bases removed from V and 5 bases from J, the gap between germline ends came to 13 bases. From germline, CDR1 is SEHNR and CDR2 FQNEAQ (reference sequence). Turning to this clonotype: What it binds is unknown.

In TCRdb, the reads were re-called with MiXCR into one record per CDR3 protein. This sample has about 500,000 distinct CDR3 sequences, with 30% to 35% found just once. The sample in question was cultured PBMCs, obtained from culture after CMV antigen stimulation. The chain joins TRBV7-9 to TRBJ2-1; weak D call: TRBD2 (5 bases). This receptor was identified in a human donor in good health (CMV status not recorded). Some clones in this sample may be carry-over from other donors' samples. The CDR3 DNA is TGTGCCAGCAGCCCAAATTTAGCGAACAATGAGCAGTTCTTC. It encodes CASSPNLANNEQFF. The whole variable domain, remainder taken from reference TRBV7-9 and TRBJ2-1, is DTGVSQNPRHKITKRGQNVTFRCDPISEHNRLYWYRQTLGQGPEFLTYFQNEAQLEKSRLLSDRFSAERPKGSFSTLEIQRTEQGDSAMYLCASSPNLANNEQFFGPGTRLTVL.